The 9 T cell receptor beta chains below come from one sample, sequenced in a study of Ad26.COV2.S vaccination and SARS-CoV-2 variants (dated by TCRdb to about 2021). To prepare the library, the immunoSEQ multiplex PCR assay was applied. TCRdb mirrors the immuneACCESS table, restricted to in-frame sequences. Some clones are absent from its copies; in checked studies, under half trace to an unresolved V gene, and the reason for the others is unknown. The sample records roughly 450,000 clones, 80% to 95% of which are singletons. Roughly an eighth of the sample is in the top ten clones. The sample's treatment or condition label, decoded: about 20 received Ad26.COV2.S at low or high dose, single or two shots; roughly 5 received placebo; per-sample allocation not given. Repertoires of vaccine and placebo recipients were sequenced from samples collected on day 63 after the first injection. The sequenced sample was peripheral blood, obtained in a trial of Ad26.COV2.S vaccine versus placebo. Every receptor here comes from a person aged 18 to 65 who received the Ad26.COV2.S COVID-19 vaccine or a placebo.

The V gene is TRBV2, the J gene TRBJ2-7, with D possibly TRBD1 on 5 matching bases. V dropped 8 bases and J dropped 4 bases, with 9 bases sitting between them. The CDR3 has 11 amino acids. In germline, CDR1 is SNHLY, CDR2 FYNNEI. The CDR3 is CASRSGYEQYF. Written as DNA, the CDR3 is TGTGCCAGCCGGTCAGGGTACGAGCAGTACTTC.

This chain connects TRBV28 to TRBJ1-1; D uncertain. Germline V gives CDR1 MDHEN, CDR2 SYDVKM. This CDR3 region has 13 residues. V lost 6 bases and J 0 bases, leaving 8 bases between the germline ends. CDR3 DNA sequence: TGTGCCAGCAGGTCGGCCATGAACACTGAAGCTTTCTTT. Its translation: CASRSAMNTEAFF.

As DNA, the CDR3 is TGTGCCAGCAGTTTCTCCTATGGCTACACCTTC. As protein: CASSFSYGYTF. This chain connects TRBV12-3 or TRBV12-4 to TRBJ1-2; no clear D. The germline V and J ends were trimmed by 3 bases and 4 bases, with 3 bases remaining between them. The CDR3 runs to 11 residues.

This chain uses TRBV18 with TRBJ2-1; 11 bases line up with TRBD2. This CDR3 has 16 residues. After removal of 6 bases from V and 2 bases from J, the junction contained 6 bases not matched to a gene. In germline, CDR1 is KGHSH, CDR2 LQKENI. The CDR3 sequence: CASSGTSGGTYNEQFF. The CDR3 DNA reads TGTGCCAGCTCCGGGACTAGCGGAGGTACCTACAATGAGCAGTTCTTC.

The V gene is TRBV18, the J gene TRBJ2-1, with TRBD2 matching over 14 bases. The CDR3 has 16 residues. Germline lookup yields CDR1 KGHSH and CDR2 LQKENI. V lost 5 bases, J lost 8 bases, and 8 bases stayed unmatched. CDR3 nucleotide sequence: TGTGCCAGCTCATTACCCGGGACTAGCGGGAGCTATGAGCAGTTCTTC. This translates into CASSLPGTSGSYEQFF.

The chain couples TRBV7-9 to TRBJ2-7; maybe TRBD2 (5 bases). Germline CDR1 is SEHNR and CDR2 is FQNEAQ (reference sequence). CDR3 length equals 13 residues. V was trimmed by 3 bases and J by 5 bases, leaving 11 bases between them. The DNA for the CDR3 is TGTGCCAGCAGCTTTTTCCGGGGTGACGAGCAGTACTTC. It yields the protein CASSFFRGDEQYF.

The chain carries TRBV7-2 and TRBJ1-1; D gene ambiguous. Trimming took 1 base from V and 8 from J, leaving 11 bases between them. Per germline, CDR1 SGHTA and CDR2 FQGNSA. This CDR3 is built from 13 residues. The CDR3: CASSLVTGKEAFF. In DNA, the CDR3 is TGTGCCAGCAGCTTAGTAACGGGGAAGGAAGCTTTCTTT.

V usage is TRBV7-6 and J usage is TRBJ2-6, with TRBD1 identical over 7 bases. With 2 bases clipped from V and 0 bases from J, the junction kept 7 bases outside the gene matches. Germline CDR1 is SGHVS and CDR2 is FNYEAQ. The CDR3 spans 18 residues. This chain's CDR3 is CASSLNGDRLSGANVLTF. Here the CDR3 DNA reads TGTGCCAGCAGCTTAAATGGGGACAGACTCTCTGGGGCCAACGTCCTGACTTTC.

CDR3 sequence (DNA): TGTGCCAGCAGCTTAGGCTCAGTATACAATGAGCAGTTCTTC. Protein sequence: CASSLGSVYNEQFF. V is TRBV7-2 and J is TRBJ2-1, with D hard to call. The CDR3 extends over 14 amino acids. Trimming removed 1 base from V and 4 bases from J, with 8 bases in between. The V gene's germline CDR1 is SGHTA and CDR2 FQGNSA.